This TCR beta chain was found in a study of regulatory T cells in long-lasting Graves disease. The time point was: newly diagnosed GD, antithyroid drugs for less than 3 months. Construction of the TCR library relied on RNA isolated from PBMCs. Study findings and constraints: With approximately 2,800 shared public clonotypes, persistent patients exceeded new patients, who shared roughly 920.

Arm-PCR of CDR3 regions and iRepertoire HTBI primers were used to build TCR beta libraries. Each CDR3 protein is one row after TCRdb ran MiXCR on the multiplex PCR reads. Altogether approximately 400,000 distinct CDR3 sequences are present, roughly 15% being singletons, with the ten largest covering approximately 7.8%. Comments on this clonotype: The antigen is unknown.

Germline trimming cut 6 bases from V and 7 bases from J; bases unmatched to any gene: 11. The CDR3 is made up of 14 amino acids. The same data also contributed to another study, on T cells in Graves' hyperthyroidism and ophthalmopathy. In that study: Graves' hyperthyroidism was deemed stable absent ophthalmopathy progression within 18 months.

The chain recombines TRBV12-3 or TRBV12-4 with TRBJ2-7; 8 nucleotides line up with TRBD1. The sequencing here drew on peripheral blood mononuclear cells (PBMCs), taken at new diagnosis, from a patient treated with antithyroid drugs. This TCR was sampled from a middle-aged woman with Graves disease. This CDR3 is CASSPIGQGREQYF. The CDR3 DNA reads TGTGCCAGCAGCCCTATCGGACAGGGCAGGGAGCAGTACTTC.